These 2 T cell receptor beta chains originate from one sample sequenced in a study of tissue T cells after allogeneic stem cell transplantation. The time point here: mouse harvest day 7 after allogeneic transplant. The graft held 10^6 splenic CD5+ T cells and 10^7 T-cell-depleted bone marrow cells. Sequenced by immunoSEQ multiplex PCR; TCRdb stores in-frame clones only, minus some. The profile shows roughly 8,700 clones, about half of them singletons. Sequenced: gut tissue. Receptors originate from a female BALB/c mouse given C57BL/6 T cells with graft-versus-host disease after an allogeneic hematopoietic cell transplant.

Comment on this clone: Genes and germline come from the mouse. This CDR3 is also generated by other DNA sequences in the sample. The DNA read from the CDR3 is TGTGGTGCTAGGGACTGGGGCTATGCTGAGCAGTTC. Encoded protein: CGARDWGYAEQF. The CDR3 as a whole reads CGARDWGYAEQFF. This chain links TRBV20 with TRBJ2-1, with a weak D call TRBD2 (6 bases). The missing CDR3 end, 1 residue past where the read stops, is filled in from the germline J gene. In germline, CDR1 is GFQATS, CDR2 STVNSAI. V lost 0 bases to trimming and J lost 3 bases, with 6 bases between them. The CDR3 has 13 residues. The full variable domain, with the rest looked up from reference TRBV20 and TRBJ2-1, is GALVYQYPRRTICKSGTSMRMECQAVGFQATSVAWYRQSPQKTFELIALSTVNSAIKYEQNFTQEKFPISHPNLSFSSMTVLNAYLEDRGLYLCGARDWGYAEQFFGPGTRLTVL.

About this clone itself: Gene names are mouse gene names. The CDR3 is cut off 1 residue early in the read; its end comes from the germline J gene. J is TRBJ1-1 and V is TRBV26; TRBD1 aligns across 7 bases. The germline V gene has CDR1 KGHPV and CDR2 FQNQEV (reference sequence). J was trimmed by 4 bases and V by 3 bases; bases with no gene match: 2. CDR3 size: 13 residues. The chain's CDR3 is CASSLEGATEVFF. The CDR3 bases that were read are TGTGCCAGCAGTCTAGAGGGGGCCACAGAAGTCTTC.